This TCR beta chain was sequenced for a study of tumor-infiltrating lymphocytes in primary liver carcinoma. Using a constant-region primer together with ProtoScript II reverse transcriptase, TCR beta cDNA was made from approximately 500 ng of total RNA. It was through three nested multiplex PCR rounds of slightly modified ARM-PCR that TCR beta libraries arose. Each of the first two PCR rounds ran 9 to 11 cycles with TRBV1-TRBV30 forward and C-beta reverse primers. Using its own MiXCR run on the multiplex PCR reads, TCRdb lists one record per CDR3 protein. The sample shows nearly 200,000 distinct CDR3 sequences, less than 65% of them seen only once. In regard to this clonotype: An end of the junction does not agree with germline; a read error may underlie this.

Per germline, CDR1 SGHTS and CDR2 YDEGEE. The CDR3 loop spans 13 amino acids. For blood RNA, unsorted whole blood served as the source, and germline DNA was extracted too. The chain uses TRBV5-8 and TRBJ1-6; D gene ambiguous. The clonotype originates from a woman aged 60 to 75 with primary liver carcinoma and hepatitis B virus infection. Sequences were obtained from peripheral blood. The CDR3: CASSLDIDSPLLF. Written as DNA, the CDR3 is TGTGCCAGCAGCTTGGACATTGATTCACCCCTCCTCTTT.